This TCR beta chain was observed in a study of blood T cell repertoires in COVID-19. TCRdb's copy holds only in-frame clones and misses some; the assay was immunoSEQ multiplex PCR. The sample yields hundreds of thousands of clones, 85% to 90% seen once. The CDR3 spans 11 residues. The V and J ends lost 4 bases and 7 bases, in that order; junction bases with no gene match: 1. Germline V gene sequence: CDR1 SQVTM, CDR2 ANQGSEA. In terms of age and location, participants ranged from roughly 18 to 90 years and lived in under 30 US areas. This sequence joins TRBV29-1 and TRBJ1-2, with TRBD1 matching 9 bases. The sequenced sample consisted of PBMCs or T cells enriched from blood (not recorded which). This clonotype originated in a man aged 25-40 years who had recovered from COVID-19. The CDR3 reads CSVGQGGGYTF. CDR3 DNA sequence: TGCAGCGTTGGACAGGGGGGTGGCTACACCTTC.